This TCR beta chain was captured by sequencing in a study of shared clonotypes between healthy human individuals. In the study overall: Contributing individuals were a couple of females and three males aged 18 to 49.

Only one count was recorded for this clone. There were only Caucasian adults among the donors, and all lived in Nashville, Tennessee. CD4+ cells were split into CD45RA+ naive and CD45RA-negative memory subsets. CDR1 and CDR2 from the germline V gene are SQVTM and ANQGSEA. The CDR3 spans 13 residues. V was cut by 2 bases and J by 2 bases, with 7 bases left in between. Generated by immunoSEQ multiplex PCR, the TCRdb table keeps only in-frame clones and is missing some. The table records some 2,000,000 clones, 90% to 96% of them present only once. Source material: naive CD4+ T cells sorted from blood. Subset: CD45RA+ positively selected. The clonotype originates from a young man in good health. The chain employs TRBV29-1 and TRBJ1-3; no reliable D call. The CDR3 nucleotides are TGCAGCGTTGAATTTGCTACTGGAAACACCATATATTTT. This codes for CSVEFATGNTIYF.